Listed here are 15 T cell receptor beta chains from one sample, sequenced in a study of cytomegalovirus exposure and HLA in healthy donors. The PCR had 60 Vbeta and 13 Jbeta primers. Profiled with immunoSEQ multiplex PCR; TCRdb holds only in-frame clones, not every one. Among 150,000 or so clones listed, about 76% were seen once. The source material was PBMCs. The origin of the receptors is a man aged 25-40 years in good health and CMV-seropositive.

This clone appeared a single time. The chain recombines TRBV6-4 with TRBJ2-1; 13 bases map to TRBD2. The CDR3 totals 16 residues. The germline V gene encodes CDR1 MRHNA and CDR2 SNTAGT. The ends lost 6 bases at V and 4 bases at J; junction bases unmatched: 6. DNA for the CDR3: TGTGCCAGCAGCCGGACTAGCGGGGGCCTGTACAATGAGCAGTTCTTC. Translation gives CASSRTSGGLYNEQFF.

This sequence joins TRBV15 and TRBJ2-5; 9 nucleotides match TRBD1. The J call is doubtful: the DNA matches TRBJ2-7 better. CDR3 length equals 16 residues. CDR1 and CDR2 (germline): LNHNV, YYDKDF (reference sequence). Written as DNA, the CDR3 is TGTGCCACCAGCAGAGATGGGACAGGGTTCTCCTACGAGCAGTACTTC. Its translation: CATSRDGTGFSYEQYF.

This rearrangement joins TRBV11-3 to TRBJ2-1, with 7 bases identical to TRBD1. This CDR3 is 14 amino acids long. Germline V lookup: CDR1 SGHNT, CDR2 YENEEA. J was trimmed by 2 bases and V by 8 bases; bases with no gene match: 6. CDR3 amino acids: CASSETGTYNEQFF. The CDR3 coding sequence is TGTGCCAGCTCCGAGACAGGGACCTACAATGAGCAGTTCTTC.

The chain uses TRBV5-8 and TRBJ1-1; D gene unclear. The germline V and J ends were trimmed by 2 bases and 6 bases, with 5 bases remaining between them. Germline lookup yields CDR1 SGHTS and CDR2 YDEGEE. CDR3 length: 11 residues. CDR3 loop: CASSFESEAFF. In nucleotides, the CDR3 is TGTGCCAGCAGCTTCGAGTCTGAAGCTTTCTTT.

This clone is deemed medium-sized. Other nucleotide sequences in the sample specify the same CDR3. V usage is TRBV9 and J usage is TRBJ1-5; weak D call: TRBD1 (5 bases). The CDR3 length is 14 residues. The V end lost 2 bases, the J end lost 4 bases, and 10 bases lay between the germline ends. The germline gives CDR1 SGDLS, CDR2 YYNGEE. The CDR3 DNA reads TGTGCCAGCAGCGTGGGGCAGGATAATCAGCCCCAGCATTTT. It specifies CASSVGQDNQPQHF.

CDR3 amino acids: CASRPGGSTNEKLFF. CDR3 bases: TGTGCCAGCAGACCCGGGGGGAGCACTAATGAAAAACTGTTTTTT. V is TRBV27 and J is TRBJ1-4; TRBD1 is a possible D gene (5 bases). Germline CDR1 and CDR2: MNHEY and SMNVEV (reference sequence). The CDR3 length is 15 residues. Trimming shortened V by 6 bases and J by 2 bases, and 13 bases separated the two germline ends. Filled out from reference TRBV27 and TRBJ1-4, the complete variable domain reads EAQVTQNPRYLITVTGKKLTVTCSQNMNHEYMSWYRQDPGLGLRQIYYSMNVEVTDKGDVPEGYKVSRKEKRNFPLILESPSPNQTSLYFCASRPGGSTNEKLFFGSGTQLSVL.

In its sample, this clone was seen a few times. This chain links TRBV19 with TRBJ2-2; no clear D. Germline V gene lookup returns CDR1 LNHDA and CDR2 SQIVND (reference sequence). This CDR3 region has 12 residues. Trimming left V 10 bases short and J 2 bases short, with 8 bases between. The CDR3, as DNA: TGTGCCACTTTACATAACACCGGGGAGCTGTTTTTT. It translates to CATLHNTGELFF.

This clone was counted a single time. The chain combines TRBV28 with TRBJ1-5; no firm D call. V lost 2 bases and J 7 bases, leaving 12 bases between the germline ends. The CDR3 contains 14 residues. The germline V gene encodes CDR1 MDHEN and CDR2 SYDVKM. The CDR3 region is CASSLSVRKQPQHF. DNA of the CDR3: TGTGCCAGCAGTTTAAGCGTACGGAAGCAGCCCCAGCATTTT.

This clone was detected a few times. The chain couples TRBV19 to TRBJ2-7, with 7 bases identical to TRBD2. V lost 4 bases and J lost 5; bases outside the gene matches: 14. This CDR3 comprises 16 residues. Germline V gives CDR1 LNHDA, CDR2 SQIVND (reference sequence). CDR3 bases: TGTGCCAGTAGTAGACGAGCGGGGACCGCTGCTAACGAGCAGTACTTC. Its protein is CASSRRAGTAANEQYF.

The chain couples TRBV4-2 to TRBJ2-7; a weak D match, TRBD1 (6 bases). V shed 0 bases and J shed 6 bases, with 15 bases lying between them. Germline-derived CDR1 and CDR2 are LGHNA and YNFKEQ. This CDR3 contains 15 residues. This chain's CDR3 is CASSQEGAGESEQYF. The DNA for the CDR3 is TGTGCCAGCAGCCAAGAGGGGGCAGGGGAGTCCGAGCAGTACTTC.

V and J are TRBV5-4 and TRBJ2-5, with D perhaps TRBD2 (6 bases). CDR1 SGHNT and CDR2 YYREEE come from the germline V gene (reference sequence). CDR3 length equals 13 residues. V was cut by 4 bases and J by 3 bases, with 10 bases left in between. The CDR3 sequence: CASSKGLEETQYF. CDR3 in DNA: TGTGCCAGCAGCAAGGGACTTGAAGAGACCCAGTACTTC.

This clone was recorded a few times. The chain recombines TRBV11-3 with TRBJ2-2, with a possible D match to TRBD1 (6 bases). Per germline, CDR1 SGHNT and CDR2 YENEEA. V lost 5 bases, J lost 0 bases, and 10 bases lay in between. This CDR3 spans 15 amino acids. The CDR3 reads CASSQQGANTGELFF. DNA for the CDR3: TGTGCCAGCAGCCAACAGGGAGCGAACACCGGGGAGCTGTTTTTT. The full variable domain, in which reference TRBV11-3 and TRBJ2-2 provide the parts outside the CDR3, is EAGVVQSPRYKIIEKKQPVAFWCNPISGHNTLYWYLQNLGQGPELLIRYENEEAVDDSQLPKDRFSAERLKGVDSTLKIQPAELGDSAVYLCASSQQGANTGELFFGEGSRLTVL.

The gene calls are TRBV4-1 and TRBJ1-2; maybe TRBD1 (5 bases). In germline, CDR1 is MGHRA, CDR2 YSYEKL. Between the trimmed V and J ends, which lost 2 bases and 1 base, there was a span of 11 bases. The CDR3 runs 15 residues. In DNA form, the CDR3 reads TGCGCCAGCAGCCAACTCGGGGGGAGTAACTATGGCTACACCTTC. Translation: CASSQLGGSNYGYTF.

The chain couples TRBV6-5 to TRBJ1-1, with D maybe TRBD1 (6 bases). This CDR3 is 15 amino acids long. V was shortened by 6 bases and J by 11 bases, with 25 bases between the two germline ends. Germline V CDR1 and CDR2: MNHEY, SVGAGI. The CDR3 reads CASSPLRAGESGAFF. In DNA, the CDR3 is TGTGCCAGCAGCCCGCTGCGGGCAGGGGAATCGGGTGCTTTCTTT.

J is TRBJ2-5 and V is TRBV2; D not certain. The CDR3 has 13 amino acids. CDR1 and CDR2 (germline): SNHLY, FYNNEI. V lost 3 bases to trimming and J lost 2 bases, with 7 bases between them. The CDR3 sequence: CASSESVQETQYF. The CDR3 nucleotides read TGTGCCAGCAGTGAGAGCGTTCAAGAGACCCAGTACTTC. Using reference TRBV2 and TRBJ2-5 for the parts outside the CDR3, the full variable domain is EPEVTQTPSHQVTQMGQEVILRCVPISNHLYFYWYRQILGQKVEFLVSFYNNEISEKSEIFDDQFSVERPDGSNFTLKIRSTKLEDSAMYFCASSESVQETQYFGPGTRLLVL.